The 14 T cell receptor beta chains listed next were all sequenced from one sample in a study of CXCR3-negative and CXCR3-positive naive CD8 T cells. Whole-study findings and limits: CXCR3-expressing naive cells carried TRB CDR3s more hydrophobic than those of CXCR3-negative naive cells.

TRB cDNA libraries were made by UMI-labeled 5' RACE. TCRdb reprocessed the 5' RACE reads, keeping one entry per CDR3 protein, no DNA. In total, the table holds 6,900 or so distinct CDR3 sequences. These receptors' targets are unknown. The sample comprised naive CXCR3+ CD8+ T cells from blood. Regarding subset: CD45RO-CCR7+CD27+CD95- naive CD8+ T cells expressing CXCR3 (TNR3+). Receptors originate from a human donor in good health. Some clones in this sample may be carry-over from other donors' samples.

The rearrangement links TRBV11-2 to TRBJ2-7. This CDR3 is 14 amino acids long. Germline-derived CDR1 and CDR2 are SGHAT and FQNNGV. CDR3 sequence reads: CASSLVDGSYEQYF. Based on the CDR3 plus reference TRBV11-2 and TRBJ2-7, the full variable domain is EAGVAQSPRYKIIEKRQSVAFWCNPISGHATLYWYQQILGQGPKLLIQFQNNGVVDDSQLPKDRFSAERLKGVDSTLKIQPAKLEDSAVYLCASSLVDGSYEQYFGPGTRLTVT.

The rearrangement uses TRBV29-1 and TRBJ2-3; TCRdb's assignment of TRBD1 cannot be checked, as there is no DNA. The CDR3 contains 14 residues. CDR1 SQVTM and CDR2 ANQGSEA come from the germline V gene. Here the CDR3 reads CSVEGGGRTDTQYF.

The chain couples TRBV27 to TRBJ2-7; no DNA is available, so the TRBD1 call from TCRdb remains unchecked. The germline V gene has CDR1 MNHEY and CDR2 SMNVEV (reference sequence). The CDR3 consists of 14 residues. CDR3 protein: CASSRTGAGNEQYF.

CDR3 sequence reads: CATTSWAGANTEAFF. The chain joins TRBV15 to TRBJ1-1; there is no DNA to check the TCRdb D call of TRBD1. Germline loops: CDR1 LNHNV, CDR2 YYDKDF (reference sequence). This CDR3 region has 15 residues.

This clonotype ranks as medium-sized in terms of frequency. The chain's CDR3 is CASSPRTSGSLADTQYF. The chain combines TRBV4-2 with TRBJ2-3; checking the TCRdb D call of TRBD2 is not possible without DNA. Germline V lookup: CDR1 LGHNA, CDR2 YNFKEQ. The CDR3 has 17 amino acids.

This clonotype counts as medium-sized (0.01 to 0.1%) by frequency. The rearrangement links TRBV11-3 to TRBJ2-1. In germline, CDR1 is SGHNT, CDR2 YENEEA. The CDR3 runs to 12 residues. The CDR3 is CASSSGRNEQFF. The full variable domain, with the rest looked up from reference TRBV11-3 and TRBJ2-1, is EAGVVQSPRYKIIEKKQPVAFWCNPISGHNTLYWYLQNLGQGPELLIRYENEEAVDDSQLPKDRFSAERLKGVDSTLKIQPAELGDSAVYLCASSSGRNEQFFGPGTRLTVL.

This clonotype is identified as medium-sized (0.01 to 0.1%) from frequency. The chain recombines TRBV10-3 with TRBJ1-1; TCRdb reports TRBD1, a call that lacks DNA to check it against. This CDR3 is built from 14 residues. In germline, CDR1 is ENHRY, CDR2 SYGVKD. The CDR3 sequence is CAISAPGMNTEAFF.

J is TRBJ2-4 and V is TRBV2; no DNA is available, so the TRBD1 call from TCRdb remains unchecked. Germline CDR1 SNHLY, CDR2 FYNNEI. The CDR3 consists of 15 residues. The CDR3 loop is CASSVWTGVLNIQYF.

This clonotype registers medium-sized (0.01 to 0.1%) by frequency. CDR3 in amino acids: CSASGLAVYNEQFF. The rearrangement uses TRBV20-1 and TRBJ2-1; TCRdb's assignment of TRBD2 cannot be checked, as there is no DNA. There are 14 residues in the CDR3. Germline assignment: CDR1 DFQATT and CDR2 SNEGSKA (reference sequence).

This clonotype is identified as medium-sized from frequency. The V gene is TRBV7-9, the J gene TRBJ2-6; without DNA, the TCRdb call of TRBD1 cannot be checked. CDR3 size: 18 residues. CDR1 is SEHNR and CDR2 is FQNEAQ in the germline V gene (reference sequence). The CDR3 sequence is CASSPPQGLSAGANVLTF.

This CDR3 is CASSHRTRTPYEQYF. This chain links TRBV28 with TRBJ2-7. The CDR3 runs to 15 residues. Germline loops: CDR1 MDHEN, CDR2 SYDVKM.

This clonotype is called medium-sized based on its frequency. The chain joins TRBV7-9 to TRBJ2-1; TCRdb outputs TRBD1, but without DNA this stays unchecked. The CDR3 extends over 14 amino acids. Per the germline V gene, CDR1 is SEHNR and CDR2 is FQNEAQ (reference sequence). The CDR3 reads CASSLGDKYNEQFF.

This sequence joins TRBV6-5 and TRBJ2-7; without DNA, the TCRdb call of TRBD2 cannot be checked. CDR3 length: 13 amino acids. Germline lookup yields CDR1 MNHEY and CDR2 SVGAGI. CDR3 in amino acids: CASSIAETYEQYF.

This chain connects TRBV29-1 to TRBJ2-2; with no DNA, the TCRdb D assignment of TRBD1 cannot be verified. The CDR3 runs 14 residues. Per germline, CDR1 SQVTM and CDR2 ANQGSEA. The CDR3 here is CSGTGGARGGELFF.